These 14 T cell receptor beta chains came from one sample sequenced in a study of cytomegalovirus exposure and HLA in healthy donors. PCR employed 60 Vbeta and 13 Jbeta primers. Sequenced by immunoSEQ multiplex PCR; TCRdb stores in-frame clones only, minus some. Of tens of thousands of clones in the sample, approximately 77% were seen once. The specimen sequenced was PBMCs. These receptors originate from a young man in good health and CMV-seronegative.

The rearrangement joins TRBV7-2 to TRBJ2-4; no firm D call. Trimming shortened V by 5 bases and J by 8 bases, and 13 bases separated the two germline ends. Looked up from germline, CDR1 is SGHTA and CDR2 is FQGNSA. CDR3 size: 13 residues. The CDR3 DNA sequence: TGTGCCAGCAGCCCTTTACAAAGCGACATTCAGTACTTC. Its protein product is CASSPLQSDIQYF.

The V and J genes are TRBV5-6 and TRBJ1-1; D call uncertain. This CDR3 has 18 amino acids. Germline V gene data show CDR1 as SGHDT and CDR2 as YYEEEE. Trimming pared 0 bases from V and 2 bases from J, leaving 20 bases between. This CDR3 reads CASSLVPSPAGLNTEAFF. The CDR3 nucleotides read TGTGCCAGCAGCTTGGTTCCATCTCCTGCTGGGCTTAACACTGAAGCTTTCTTT.

For this clone: Germline is not matched at one junction end, which may reflect a read error. This chain links TRBV7-9 with TRBJ2-1; 7 nucleotides align to TRBD2. The CDR3 runs 16 residues. The germline V gene encodes CDR1 SEHNR and CDR2 FQNEAQ (reference sequence). CDR3 coding DNA: TGTTCCAGCAGCATAATCCGGGACTACCTCTACAATGAGCAGTTCTTC. It encodes CSSSIIRDYLYNEQFF.

The rearrangement joins TRBV6-5 to TRBJ2-6; no firm D call. The V gene lost 3 bases and the J gene lost 0 bases, with 6 bases spanning the gap. The CDR3 sequence is 15 residues long. From germline, CDR1 is MNHEY and CDR2 SVGAGI. The CDR3 spells CASSYLSSGANVLTF. The CDR3 DNA follows: TGTGCCAGCAGTTATCTGAGCTCTGGGGCCAACGTCCTGACTTTC.

This clone came up once. V is TRBV15 and J is TRBJ1-1; TRBD1 might be the D (5 bases). Germline CDR1 LNHNV, CDR2 YYDKDF (reference sequence). V gave up 0 bases and J gave up 13 bases, with 12 bases separating them. The CDR3 runs to 12 residues. This CDR3 is CATSRDGGEGFF. The CDR3 DNA reads as TGTGCCACCAGCAGAGATGGGGGGGAGGGTTTCTTT.

On this clone itself: Other nucleotide sequences in the sample specify the same CDR3. The V and J genes are TRBV23-1 and TRBJ1-2; TRBD1 matches at 7 bases. TRBV23-1 is placed among ORFs of uncertain function. This CDR3 spans 13 amino acids. V shed 3 bases, J shed 8 bases, and the junction held 6 bases outside the gene matches. The CDR3 region has the DNA TGCGCCAGCAGTCACCCAGGGGGACGGGGCTACACCTTC. As protein: CASSHPGGRGYTF.

The V gene is TRBV7-8, the J gene TRBJ1-1, with a weak D call TRBD1 (6 bases). This CDR3 has 15 amino acids. From germline, CDR1 is SGHVS and CDR2 FQNEAQ. V was trimmed by 5 bases and J by 6 bases, leaving 19 bases between them. The chain's CDR3 is CASSSPGQGKAEAFF. Here the CDR3 DNA reads TGTGCCAGCAGCAGCCCCGGGCAGGGGAAGGCTGAAGCTTTCTTT. The full variable domain, with the rest looked up from reference TRBV7-8 and TRBJ1-1, is GAGVSQSPRYKVAKRGQDVALRCDPISGHVSLFWYQQALGQGPEFLTYFQNEAQLDKSGLPSDRFFAERPEGSVSTLKIQRTQQEDSAVYLCASSSPGQGKAEAFFGQGTRLTVV.

The chain combines TRBV6-5 with TRBJ2-2; no reliable D call. V lost 8 bases to trimming and J lost 7 bases, with 17 bases between them. The CDR3 is 14 residues long. Germline V gene sequence: CDR1 MNHEY, CDR2 SVGAGI. For the CDR3, the DNA is TGTGCCAGCGCTAGGAGTGCTAAAGGCGGGGAGCTGTTTTTT. It yields the protein CASARSAKGGELFF.

The CDR3 DNA sequence: TGTGCCAGCAGTGAAGGAGAAGTCCACAATCAGCCCCAGCATTTT. This codes for CASSEGEVHNQPQHF. The chain couples TRBV6-1 to TRBJ1-5, with unresolved D. Germline V gene sequence: CDR1 MNHNS, CDR2 SASEGT. This CDR3 is built from 15 residues. V shed 1 base and J shed 3 bases, with 10 bases lying between them.

By share of the sample, this clone is medium-sized. V gene TRBV4-3 combines with J gene TRBJ1-6; maybe TRBD1 (6 bases). The CDR3 loop spans 15 amino acids. Germline assignment: CDR1 LGHNA and CDR2 YSLEER. V was pared by 4 bases and J by 11 bases, with 18 bases between. The CDR3 coding sequence is TGCGCCAGCAGCCGGCAGGACAGCCGTGAGACACCCCTCCACTTT. Translation gives CASSRQDSRETPLHF.

The chain combines TRBV6-6 with TRBJ2-7; 10 bases are shared with TRBD1. The CDR3 is made up of 14 amino acids. CDR1 MNHNY and CDR2 SVGAGI come from the germline V gene (reference sequence). The V gene end was trimmed by 4 bases and the J gene end by 3 bases; junction bases not matched to a gene: 3. The CDR3 bases are TGTGCCAGCAGTTTCCGGACAGGGGGCTACGAGCAGTACTTC. It is translated as CASSFRTGGYEQYF.

The chain has TRBV30 and TRBJ2-7; the D gene is possibly TRBD1 (7 bases). Per the germline V gene, CDR1 is GTSNPN and CDR2 is SVGIG (reference sequence). V dropped 0 bases and J dropped 0 bases, with 12 bases sitting between them. The CDR3 is made up of 15 amino acids. The CDR3 sequence is CAWSVRGTASYEQYF. In DNA, the CDR3 is TGTGCCTGGAGTGTACGGGGGACAGCCTCCTACGAGCAGTACTTC.

The chain uses TRBV4-1 and TRBJ1-2, with D possibly being TRBD1 (5 bases). In germline, CDR1 is MGHRA, CDR2 YSYEKL. This CDR3 comprises 15 residues. V was clipped by 0 bases and J by 7 bases, with 15 bases between them. CDR3 coding DNA: TGCGCCAGCAGCCAAGAAACCCAGGGTTTCCGTGGCTACACCTTC. Translation: CASSQETQGFRGYTF.

This clone appeared a few times. V is TRBV18 and J is TRBJ1-1; 12 positions agree with TRBD1. CDR3 length: 16 amino acids. Looked up from germline, CDR1 is KGHSH and CDR2 is LQKENI. Losses at the gene ends were 3 bases for V and 1 base for J; bases not matched to a gene: 3. This chain's CDR3 is CASSPRDRGQNTEAFF. The CDR3 DNA reads TGTGCCAGCTCACCGAGGGACAGGGGGCAGAACACTGAAGCTTTCTTT.